This T cell receptor beta chain was captured by sequencing in a study of PD-L1 blockade in urothelial cancer. In the study overall: Bladder-origin urothelial cancer in males described about nine tenths of the roughly 29 patients.

This clone has a handful of counts. This CDR3 contains 12 residues. V was trimmed by 2 bases and J by 6 bases, leaving 11 bases between them. Germline V gives CDR1 GTSNPN, CDR2 SVGIG (reference sequence). Spike-ins of synthetic TCR analog templates went into each PCR. Sequencing used immunoSEQ multiplex PCR; TCRdb keeps in-frame clones, though not all of them. The sample carries tens of thousands of clones, around 79% recorded once. The study enrolled patients with locally advanced or metastatic urothelial carcinoma. The V call is TRBV30, the J call TRBJ2-7; a weak D match, TRBD2 (5 bases). The sequenced sample was PBMCs, obtained around atezolizumab (anti-PD-L1) treatment. This clonotype originated in a man in his sixties or seventies with urothelial cancer. The CDR3, as DNA: TGTGCCTGGAGTCCCGGTCTAGCCGAGCAGTACTTC. Translated, it gives CAWSPGLAEQYF.